The 15 T cell receptor beta chains presented below share a single source sample, sequenced in a study of T cell responses to AZD1222 COVID-19 vaccine. Method: immunoSEQ multiplex PCR; TCRdb's copy keeps in-frame clones and lacks some. The sample lists about 140,000 clones, more than 90% occurring once. The starting material was peripheral blood, obtained on day 0 of AZD1222 vaccination. The receptors were sampled from an adult in good health.

This chain uses TRBV4-2 with TRBJ2-2; 9 bases map to TRBD2. The germline CDR1 and CDR2 sequences are LGHNA and YNFKEQ. The CDR3 has 14 residues. The CDR3, as DNA: TGTGCGGGTCGACTAGCGGATAACCACGGGGAGCTGTTTTTT. It specifies CAGRLADNHGELFF.

The chain couples TRBV6-2 or TRBV6-3 to TRBJ2-1; D gene uncertain. The CDR3 runs to 13 residues. Trimming stripped 2 bases from V and 7 bases from J, with 9 bases between. Germline V gene lookup returns CDR1 MNHEY and CDR2 SVGEGT. The CDR3 loop is CASSYRPGNEQFF. Here the CDR3 DNA reads TGTGCCAGCAGTTACCGTCCCGGAAATGAGCAGTTCTTC.

About this clone: Compared with germline, one end of the junction differs, possibly owing to a read error. CDR3 amino acids: CASSGRPGQGSQSF. The CDR3 DNA sequence: TGTGCCAGCAGCGGACGTCCGGGACAGGGGAGTCAGAGCTTC. The chain carries TRBV11-1 and TRBJ2-7; 10 bases line up with TRBD1. Germline assignment: CDR1 SGHAT and CDR2 FQDESV (reference sequence). This CDR3 comprises 14 residues.

CDR3: CASTLRWSSGELFF. The CDR3 nucleotides are TGTGCCAGCACTCTCCGATGGTCGTCCGGGGAGCTGTTTTTT. This chain joins TRBV3-1 (or the pseudogene TRBV3-2) and TRBJ2-2; D is unresolved. The CDR3 consists of 14 residues. Germline loops: CDR1 LGHDT, CDR2 YNNKEL (reference sequence). V was shortened by 7 bases and J by 6 bases, with 15 bases between the two germline ends.

The rearrangement links TRBV6-6 to TRBJ2-3, with TRBD2 matching over 11 bases. The length of the CDR3 is 16 residues. V lost 6 bases, J lost 2 bases, and 7 bases stayed unmatched. Per the germline V gene, CDR1 is MNHNY and CDR2 is SVGAGI (reference sequence). In nucleotides, the CDR3 is TGTGCCAGCAGAAAGGCACTAGCGGGGGTCACAGATACGCAGTATTTT. Amino acids: CASRKALAGVTDTQYF.

The chain recombines TRBV10-3 with TRBJ2-5, with a tentative D call TRBD1 (5 bases). This CDR3 spans 14 amino acids. Trimming stripped 3 bases from V and 3 bases from J, with 11 bases between. Germline loops: CDR1 ENHRY, CDR2 SYGVKD. In DNA, the CDR3 is TGTGCCATCAGTGAACGGCAGGGTAAAGAGACCCAGTACTTC. Translating gives CAISERQGKETQYF.

The rearrangement links TRBV10-3 to TRBJ2-7; TRBD2 matches at 7 bases. Trimming took 6 bases from V and 2 from J; bases not matched to a gene: 7. The CDR3 is 14 residues long. Per the germline V gene, CDR1 is ENHRY and CDR2 is SYGVKD. CDR3 sequence reads: CAISGLDRTYEQYF. The CDR3 region has the DNA TGTGCCATCAGCGGACTAGACCGGACCTACGAGCAGTACTTC.

The chain carries TRBV6-1 and TRBJ2-7; TRBD1 is a possible D gene (5 bases). Germline V CDR1 and CDR2: MNHNS, SASEGT. The V gene lost 0 bases and the J gene lost 3 bases, with 12 bases spanning the gap. The CDR3 covers 15 residues. The CDR3 DNA follows: TGTGCCAGCAGTGAAGCATTACCGACAGTCTACGAGCAGTACTTC. It encodes CASSEALPTVYEQYF.

The gene calls are TRBV12-3 or TRBV12-4 and TRBJ1-1, with 8 bases that match TRBD1. The CDR3 consists of 13 residues. Trimming at V came to 7 bases and at J to 3 bases, leaving 4 bases not matched to a gene. The CDR3 sequence: CASTLTGDTEAFF. As DNA, the CDR3 is TGTGCCAGCACCCTGACAGGGGACACTGAAGCTTTCTTT.

In its sample, this clone was seen once. The chain couples TRBV29-1 to TRBJ2-1; 13 nucleotides align to TRBD2. Germline CDR1 is SQVTM and CDR2 is ANQGSEA. V dropped 1 base and J dropped 0; count of bases not matched to a gene: 0. This CDR3 has 16 residues. This chain's CDR3 is CSVEGLAGGSYNEQFF. CDR3 DNA sequence: TGCAGCGTTGAAGGACTAGCGGGAGGCTCCTACAATGAGCAGTTCTTC.

This sequence joins TRBV3-1 (or the pseudogene TRBV3-2) and TRBJ1-1; D is perhaps TRBD1 (5 bases). The germline gives CDR1 LGHDT, CDR2 YNNKEL (reference sequence). Trimming took 1 base from V and 10 from J, leaving 13 bases between them. This CDR3 is built from 13 residues. CDR3 nucleotide sequence: TGTGCCAGCAGCCAAGTGCCGGGGGGGAGAGCTTTCTTT. This gives the protein CASSQVPGGRAFF.

The chain has TRBV7-9 and TRBJ1-4; D call uncertain. Germline V gene lookup returns CDR1 SEHNR and CDR2 FQNEAQ (reference sequence). The V end lost 2 bases, the J end lost 4 bases, and 8 bases lay between the germline ends. This CDR3 is built from 14 residues. The CDR3 reads CASSLLTVNEKLFF. DNA for the CDR3: TGTGCCAGCAGCTTACTGACCGTTAATGAAAAACTGTTTTTT.

CDR3 amino acids: CASSGTGQQFVGYTF. The CDR3 DNA follows: TGTGCCAGCTCAGGGACGGGACAGCAATTCGTTGGCTACACCTTC. The chain recombines TRBV18 with TRBJ1-2, with 7 bases lining up with TRBD1. The CDR3 extends over 15 amino acids. Germline V lookup: CDR1 KGHSH, CDR2 LQKENI. J lost 7 bases, V lost 5 bases, and 13 bases had no gene match.

The gene calls are TRBV14 and TRBJ2-7, with D perhaps TRBD1 (6 bases). The CDR3 runs to 14 residues. Trimming took 4 bases from V and 2 from J, leaving 12 bases between them. The V gene's germline CDR1 is SGHDN and CDR2 FVKESK. The CDR3 spells CASSLRDNAYEQYF. The CDR3 coding sequence is TGTGCCAGCAGCCTCCGGGACAACGCCTACGAGCAGTACTTC.

The chain has TRBV5-4 and TRBJ2-2; no clear D. Trimming removed 6 bases at V and 6 bases at J, with 9 bases between. Germline V gives CDR1 SGHNT, CDR2 YYREEE (reference sequence). The CDR3 consists of 12 residues. The CDR3 loop reads CASNTLSGELFF. As DNA, the CDR3 is TGTGCCAGCAACACTCTATCCGGGGAGCTGTTTTTT.